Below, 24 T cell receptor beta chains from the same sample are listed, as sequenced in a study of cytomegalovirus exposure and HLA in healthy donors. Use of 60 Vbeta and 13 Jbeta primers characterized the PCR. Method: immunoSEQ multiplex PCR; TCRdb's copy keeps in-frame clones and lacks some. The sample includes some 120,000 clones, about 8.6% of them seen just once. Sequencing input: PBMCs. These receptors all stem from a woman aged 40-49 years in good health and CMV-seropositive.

CDR3 sequence reads: CASSFWQATYEQYF. CDR3 nucleotides: TGCGCCAGCAGCTTTTGGCAGGCGACCTACGAGCAGTACTTC. This chain uses TRBV5-1 with TRBJ2-5; D is uncertain. TRBJ2-7 explains the end of the DNA better; the J call may be wrong. The CDR3 is 14 residues long. Per the germline V gene, CDR1 is SGHRS and CDR2 is YFSETQ.

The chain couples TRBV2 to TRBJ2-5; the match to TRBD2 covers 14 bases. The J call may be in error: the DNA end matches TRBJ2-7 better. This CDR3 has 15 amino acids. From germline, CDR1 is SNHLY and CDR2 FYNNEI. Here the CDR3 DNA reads TGTGCCAGCAGGGAGGGACTAGCGGGGGCCTACGAGCAGTACTTC. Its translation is CASREGLAGAYEQYF.

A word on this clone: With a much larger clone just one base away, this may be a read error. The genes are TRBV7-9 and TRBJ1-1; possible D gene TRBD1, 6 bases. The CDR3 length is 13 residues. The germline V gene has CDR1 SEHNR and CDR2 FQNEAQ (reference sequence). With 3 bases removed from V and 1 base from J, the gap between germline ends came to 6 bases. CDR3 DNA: TGTGCCAGCAGCTTGACAGGGAACACTGAAGCTTTCTTT. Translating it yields CASSLTGNTEAFF.

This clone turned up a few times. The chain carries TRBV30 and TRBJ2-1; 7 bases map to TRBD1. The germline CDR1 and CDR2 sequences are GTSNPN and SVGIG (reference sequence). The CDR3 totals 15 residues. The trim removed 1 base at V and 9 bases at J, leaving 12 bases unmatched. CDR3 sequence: CAWSAFRDSRGEQFF. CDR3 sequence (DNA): TGTGCCTGGAGTGCCTTTCGGGACAGCCGTGGTGAGCAGTTCTTC.

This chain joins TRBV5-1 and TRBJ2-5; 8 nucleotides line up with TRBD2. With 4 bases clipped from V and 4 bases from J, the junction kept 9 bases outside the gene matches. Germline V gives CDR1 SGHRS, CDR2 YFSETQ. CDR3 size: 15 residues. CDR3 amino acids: CASSPGGDLGETQYF. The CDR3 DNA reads TGCGCCAGCAGCCCGGGGGGGGACCTCGGAGAGACCCAGTACTTC.

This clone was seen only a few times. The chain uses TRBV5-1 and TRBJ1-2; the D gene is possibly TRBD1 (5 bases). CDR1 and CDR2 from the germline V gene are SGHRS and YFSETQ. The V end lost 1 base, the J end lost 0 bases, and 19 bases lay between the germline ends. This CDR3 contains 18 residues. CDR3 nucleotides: TGCGCCAGCAGCTTGACAGGTACCCACCAAGAGACTAACTATGGCTACACCTTC. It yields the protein CASSLTGTHQETNYGYTF. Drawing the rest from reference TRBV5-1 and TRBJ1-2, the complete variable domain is KAGVTQTPRYLIKTRGQQVTLSCSPISGHRSVSWYQQTPGQGLQFLFEYFSETQRNKGNFPGRFSGRQFSNSRSEMNVSTLELGDSALYLCASSLTGTHQETNYGYTFGSGTRLTVV.

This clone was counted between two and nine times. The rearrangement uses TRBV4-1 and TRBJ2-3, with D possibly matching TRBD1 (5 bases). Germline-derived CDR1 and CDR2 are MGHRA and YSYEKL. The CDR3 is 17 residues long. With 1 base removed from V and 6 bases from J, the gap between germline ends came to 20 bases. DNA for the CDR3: TGCGCCAGCAGCCAAGCAGTCACAGTGGATCACAGGGATACGCAGTATTTT. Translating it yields CASSQAVTVDHRDTQYF.

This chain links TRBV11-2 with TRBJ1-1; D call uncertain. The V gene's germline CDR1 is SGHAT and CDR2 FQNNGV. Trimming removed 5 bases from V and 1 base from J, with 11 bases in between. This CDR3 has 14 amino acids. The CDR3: CASSERRGNTEAFF. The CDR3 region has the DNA TGTGCCAGCAGCGAACGTCGGGGGAACACTGAAGCTTTCTTT.

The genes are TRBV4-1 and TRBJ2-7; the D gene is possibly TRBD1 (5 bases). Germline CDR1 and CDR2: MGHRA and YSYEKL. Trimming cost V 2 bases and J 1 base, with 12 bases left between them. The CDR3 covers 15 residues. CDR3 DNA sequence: TGCGCCAGCAGCCAACTACGGGCAGGGTCCTACGAGCAGTACTTC. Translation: CASSQLRAGSYEQYF.

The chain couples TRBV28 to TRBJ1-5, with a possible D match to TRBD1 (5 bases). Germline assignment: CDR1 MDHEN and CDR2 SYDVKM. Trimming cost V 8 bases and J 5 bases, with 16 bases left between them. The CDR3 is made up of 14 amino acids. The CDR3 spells CASLGAGIHQPQHF. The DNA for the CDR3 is TGTGCCAGCCTTGGGGCAGGGATCCATCAGCCCCAGCATTTT.

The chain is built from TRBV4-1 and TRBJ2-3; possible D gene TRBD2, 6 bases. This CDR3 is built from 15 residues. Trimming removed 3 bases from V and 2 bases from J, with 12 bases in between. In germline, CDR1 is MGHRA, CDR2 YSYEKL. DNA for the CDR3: TGCGCCAGCAGCCAGGCAAGGGACTTCACAGATACGCAGTATTTT. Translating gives CASSQARDFTDTQYF.

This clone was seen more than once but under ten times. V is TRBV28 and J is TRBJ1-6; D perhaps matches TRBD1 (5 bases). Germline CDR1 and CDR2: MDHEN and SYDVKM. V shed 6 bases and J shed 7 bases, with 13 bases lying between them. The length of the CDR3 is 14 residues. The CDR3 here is CASRAGGANSPLHF. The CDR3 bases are TGTGCCAGCAGGGCTGGAGGGGCGAATTCACCCCTCCACTTT.

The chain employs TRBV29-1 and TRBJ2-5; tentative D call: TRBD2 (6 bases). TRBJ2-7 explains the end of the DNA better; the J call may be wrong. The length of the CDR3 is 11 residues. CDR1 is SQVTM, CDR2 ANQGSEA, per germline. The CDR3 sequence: CSAGTSYEQYF. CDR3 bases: TGCAGCGCGGGGACTTCCTACGAGCAGTACTTC.

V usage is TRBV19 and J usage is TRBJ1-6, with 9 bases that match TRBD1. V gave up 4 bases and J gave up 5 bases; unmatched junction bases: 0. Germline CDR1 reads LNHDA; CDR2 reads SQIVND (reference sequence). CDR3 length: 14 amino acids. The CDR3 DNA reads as TGTGCCAGTAGTAGGACAGGGGATAATTCACCCCTCCACTTT. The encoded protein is CASSRTGDNSPLHF.

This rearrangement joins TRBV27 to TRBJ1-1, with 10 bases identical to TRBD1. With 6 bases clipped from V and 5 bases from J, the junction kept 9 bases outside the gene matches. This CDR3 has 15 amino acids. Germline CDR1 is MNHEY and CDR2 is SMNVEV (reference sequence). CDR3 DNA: TGTGCCAGCAGAGAAGACCGGGACAGGGGAACTGAAGCTTTCTTT. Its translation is CASREDRDRGTEAFF.

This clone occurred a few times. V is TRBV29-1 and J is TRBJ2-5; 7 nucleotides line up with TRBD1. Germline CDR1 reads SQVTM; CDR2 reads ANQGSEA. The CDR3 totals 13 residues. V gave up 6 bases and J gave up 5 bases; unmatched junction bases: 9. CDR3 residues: CSVEKMTGETQYF. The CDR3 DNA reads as TGCAGCGTCGAAAAAATGACAGGGGAGACCCAGTACTTC.

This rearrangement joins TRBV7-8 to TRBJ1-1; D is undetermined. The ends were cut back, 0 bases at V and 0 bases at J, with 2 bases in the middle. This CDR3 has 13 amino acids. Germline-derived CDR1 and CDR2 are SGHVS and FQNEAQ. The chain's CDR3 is CASSLAMNTEAFF. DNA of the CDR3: TGTGCCAGCAGCTTAGCTATGAACACTGAAGCTTTCTTT.

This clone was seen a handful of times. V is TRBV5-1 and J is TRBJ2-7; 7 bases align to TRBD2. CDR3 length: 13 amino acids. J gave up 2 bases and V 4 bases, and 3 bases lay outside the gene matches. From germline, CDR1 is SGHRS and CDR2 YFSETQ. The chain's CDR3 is CASSPGGTYEQYF. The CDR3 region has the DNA TGCGCCAGCAGCCCCGGGGGGACCTACGAGCAGTACTTC.

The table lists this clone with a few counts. The CDR3 spells CAISVRTGAYNEQFF. In nucleotides, the CDR3 is TGTGCCATCAGTGTGAGGACTGGTGCTTACAATGAGCAGTTCTTC. The chain employs TRBV10-3 and TRBJ2-1; a weak D match, TRBD2 (5 bases). From germline, CDR1 is ENHRY and CDR2 SYGVKD. This CDR3 comprises 15 residues. V lost 4 bases and J 4 bases, leaving 14 bases between the germline ends.

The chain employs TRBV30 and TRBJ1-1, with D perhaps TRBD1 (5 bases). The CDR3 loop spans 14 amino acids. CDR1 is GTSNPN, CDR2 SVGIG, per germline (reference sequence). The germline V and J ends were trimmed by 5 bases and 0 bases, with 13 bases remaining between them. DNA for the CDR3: TGTGCCTGGGTGGGGGGGGTAGTGAACACTGAAGCTTTCTTT. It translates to CAWVGGVVNTEAFF. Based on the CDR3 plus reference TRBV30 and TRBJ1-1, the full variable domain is SQTIHQWPATLVQPVGSPLSLECTVEGTSNPNLYWYRQAAGRGLQLLFYSVGIGQISSEVPQNLSASRPQDRQFILSSKKLLLSDSGFYLCAWVGGVVNTEAFFGQGTRLTVV.

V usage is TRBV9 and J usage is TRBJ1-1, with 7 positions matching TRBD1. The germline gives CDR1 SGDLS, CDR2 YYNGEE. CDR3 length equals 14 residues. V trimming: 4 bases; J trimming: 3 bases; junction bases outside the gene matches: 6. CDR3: CASSPTTGDTEAFF. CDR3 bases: TGTGCCAGCAGCCCTACCACAGGGGACACTGAAGCTTTCTTT.

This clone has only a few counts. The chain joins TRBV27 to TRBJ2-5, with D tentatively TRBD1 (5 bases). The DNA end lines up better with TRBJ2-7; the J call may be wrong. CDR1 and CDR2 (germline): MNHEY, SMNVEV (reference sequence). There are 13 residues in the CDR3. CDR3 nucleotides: TGTGCCAGCAGTCCCTCCAGGGACTACGAGCAGTACTTC. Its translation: CASSPSRDYEQYF.

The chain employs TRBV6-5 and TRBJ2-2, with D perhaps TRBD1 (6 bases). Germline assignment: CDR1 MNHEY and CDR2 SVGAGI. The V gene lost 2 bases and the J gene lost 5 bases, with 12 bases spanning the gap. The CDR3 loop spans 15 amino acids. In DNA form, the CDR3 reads TGTGCCAGCAGTTACCTCGGACAGAATACCGGGGAGCTGTTTTTT. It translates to CASSYLGQNTGELFF.

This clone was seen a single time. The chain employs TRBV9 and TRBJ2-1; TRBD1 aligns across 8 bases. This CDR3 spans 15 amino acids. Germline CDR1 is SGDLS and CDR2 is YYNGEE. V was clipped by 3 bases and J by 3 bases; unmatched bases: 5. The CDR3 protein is CASSAGQGIYNEQFF. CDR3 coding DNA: TGTGCCAGCAGCGCAGGACAGGGAATCTACAATGAGCAGTTCTTC.